The 3 T cell receptor beta chains reported below all come from one sample, sequenced in a study of cytomegalovirus exposure and HLA in healthy donors (dated by TCRdb to the late 2010s). Library creation used the immunoSEQ multiplex PCR assay. The multiplex PCR relied on a mix of 60 forward primers for TCR Vbeta segments and 13 reverse primers for TCR Jbeta segments. TCRdb mirrors the immuneACCESS table, restricted to in-frame sequences. Some clones are absent from its copies; in checked studies, under half trace to an unresolved V gene, and the reason for the others is unknown. This sample's clone table shows around 140,000 clones. The ten biggest clones cover about 1.4% of the sample. Sequenced sample: PBMCs. The source of these receptors is a woman in her thirties or forties in good health and CMV-seronegative.

The rearrangement links TRBV7-8 to TRBJ2-1, with D maybe TRBD1 (6 bases). CDR1 and CDR2 from the germline V gene are SGHVS and FQNEAQ. The CDR3 consists of 16 residues. The V gene lost 5 bases and the J gene lost 1 base, with 15 bases spanning the gap. The CDR3 nucleotides read TGTGCCAGCAGCACTTGGACAGTCTTGTCCTACAATGAGCAGTTCTTC. Protein: CASSTWTVLSYNEQFF. Full variable domain (remainder filled in from reference TRBV7-8 and TRBJ2-1): GAGVSQSPRYKVAKRGQDVALRCDPISGHVSLFWYQQALGQGPEFLTYFQNEAQLDKSGLPSDRFFAERPEGSVSTLKIQRTQQEDSAVYLCASSTWTVLSYNEQFFGPGTRLTVL.

The chain employs TRBV9 and TRBJ1-1; TRBD1 matches 7 bases. The CDR3 sequence is 14 residues long. CDR1 and CDR2 (germline): SGDLS, YYNGEE. The V and J ends lost 4 bases and 5 bases, in that order; junction bases with no gene match: 8. CDR3 in amino acids: CASSSGTEFTEAFF. DNA of the CDR3: TGTGCCAGCAGCTCCGGGACAGAATTTACTGAAGCTTTCTTT.

V is TRBV4-2 and J is TRBJ2-6; no definite D call. Trimming removed 1 base at V and 0 bases at J, with 7 bases between. From germline, CDR1 is LGHNA and CDR2 YNFKEQ. The CDR3 consists of 16 residues. Here the CDR3 reads CASSQVISSGANVLTF. In DNA form, the CDR3 reads TGTGCCAGCAGCCAAGTAATCAGCTCTGGGGCCAACGTCCTGACTTTC.